The 19 T cell receptor beta chains given below trace back to one sample, sequenced in a study of blood T cell repertoires in COVID-19. Some clones are missing from TCRdb's copy, which holds only in-frame ones; the method was immunoSEQ multiplex PCR. The sample has about 200,000 clones, 90% seen once; the top ten hold approximately 0.5%. The sequenced material came from peripheral blood. The origin of the receptors is a man in his forties or fifties with acute or convalescent COVID-19.

The chain has TRBV9 and TRBJ2-3; D is perhaps TRBD1 (5 bases). This CDR3 has 15 residues. Germline V CDR1 and CDR2: SGDLS, YYNGEE. V lost 2 bases and J lost 0, with 10 bases in between. The CDR3 spells CASSVRGSSTDTQYF. CDR3 bases: TGTGCCAGCAGCGTTAGGGGCAGCAGCACAGATACGCAGTATTTT.

J is TRBJ2-5 and V is TRBV18; D remains ambiguous. This CDR3 is 14 amino acids long. The V end was cut by 1 base, the J end by 3 bases, with 9 bases between. Germline CDR1 reads KGHSH; CDR2 reads LQKENI. CDR3 sequence reads: CASSPQIVEETQYF. CDR3 nucleotides: TGTGCCAGCTCACCACAGATAGTAGAAGAGACCCAGTACTTC.

This chain links TRBV11-2 with TRBJ1-2, with D perhaps TRBD1 (5 bases). The germline V gene encodes CDR1 SGHAT and CDR2 FQNNGV. This CDR3 comprises 15 residues. V gave up 4 bases and J gave up 8 bases, with 20 bases separating them. This CDR3 reads CASSYDSGGIGGYTF. CDR3 DNA sequence: TGTGCCAGCAGCTACGACTCCGGGGGGATAGGGGGCTACACCTTC.

The chain is built from TRBV6-2 or TRBV6-3 and TRBJ2-2; TRBD1 might be the D (5 bases). Germline CDR1 and CDR2: MNHEY and SVGEGT. Trimming took 2 bases from V and 7 from J, leaving 8 bases between them. This CDR3 comprises 13 residues. CDR3 sequence reads: CASSYLRGGELFF. The CDR3 bases are TGTGCCAGCAGTTACCTTAGGGGCGGGGAGCTGTTTTTT.

The chain links TRBV7-2 to TRBJ2-2, with D perhaps TRBD1 or TRBD2 (5 bases each). Germline CDR1 reads SGHTA; CDR2 reads FQGNSA. The CDR3 totals 15 residues. V was clipped by 5 bases and J by 5 bases, with 15 bases between them. In nucleotides, the CDR3 is TGTGCCAGCAGCCTAGGGGTTCCGGGGACCGGGGAGCTGTTTTTT. As protein: CASSLGVPGTGELFF.

The chain is built from TRBV3-1 (or the pseudogene TRBV3-2) and TRBJ2-1; D not resolved. This CDR3 comprises 11 residues. V was pared by 2 bases and J by 7 bases, with 3 bases between. CDR1 and CDR2 from the germline V gene are LGHDT and YNNKEL (reference sequence). The CDR3 nucleotides are TGTGCCAGCAGCCAACTGAATGAGCAGTTCTTC. Its translation is CASSQLNEQFF.

The chain combines TRBV14 with TRBJ2-5; tentative D call: TRBD2 (6 bases). Trimming removed 0 bases at V and 1 base at J, with 9 bases between. The CDR3 is made up of 15 amino acids. CDR1 and CDR2 from the germline V gene are SGHDN and FVKESK. The CDR3 bases are TGTGCCAGCAGCCAAGATACTAGCCCCCAAGAGACCCAGTACTTC. It is translated as CASSQDTSPQETQYF.

The chain combines TRBV7-3 with TRBJ2-2; TRBD2 matches at 10 bases. The CDR3 is 15 amino acids. J gave up 6 bases and V 5 bases, and 6 bases lay outside the gene matches. The germline gives CDR1 SGHTA, CDR2 FQGTGA. The chain's CDR3 is CASSRAGGLAGELFF. In DNA, the CDR3 is TGTGCCAGCAGCCGAGCGGGGGGGCTTGCCGGGGAGCTGTTTTTT.

The V and J genes are TRBV7-2 and TRBJ2-1, with D perhaps TRBD2 (7 bases). The CDR3 covers 17 residues. The germline gives CDR1 SGHTA, CDR2 FQGNSA. Trimming took off 7 bases at V and 7 bases at J, with 26 bases between the two ends. The CDR3 reads CASTTNVGGPLENEQFF. The CDR3 DNA reads as TGTGCCAGCACAACGAACGTGGGGGGGCCCTTGGAAAATGAGCAGTTCTTC.

This chain joins TRBV2 and TRBJ2-7; 7 bases align to TRBD2. With V trimmed by 7 bases and J by 2 bases, 5 bases remained unmatched. The CDR3 is made up of 13 amino acids. The germline V gene encodes CDR1 SNHLY and CDR2 FYNNEI. The DNA for the CDR3 is TGTGCCAGCATCAGCGGGAAAACCTACGAGCAGTACGTC. Its translation is CASISGKTYEQYV.

The J gene is TRBJ2-7, the V gene TRBV24-1; 9 nucleotides agree with TRBD2. J gave up 5 bases and V 5 bases, and 6 bases lay outside the gene matches. Germline V lookup: CDR1 KGHDR, CDR2 SFDVKD. CDR3 size: 14 residues. This CDR3 is CATSGREGDDEQYF. The CDR3 DNA follows: TGTGCCACCAGTGGGCGGGAGGGTGATGACGAGCAGTACTTC.

The rearrangement joins TRBV4-2 to TRBJ1-4, with a weak D call TRBD1 (6 bases). In germline, CDR1 is LGHNA, CDR2 YNFKEQ. The CDR3 sequence is 16 residues long. V gave up 1 base and J gave up 5 bases, with 14 bases separating them. This CDR3 reads CASSQALWGPNEKLFF. CDR3 DNA: TGTGCCAGCAGCCAAGCCCTCTGGGGGCCGAATGAAAAACTGTTTTTT.

The chain employs TRBV4-3 and TRBJ2-5; tentatively, D is TRBD2 (5 bases). In germline, CDR1 is LGHNA, CDR2 YSLEER. The length of the CDR3 is 15 residues. The V end lost 0 bases, the J end lost 4 bases, and 12 bases lay between the germline ends. The CDR3 region has the DNA TGCGCCAGCAGCCAAGATAGTTGGAGGAGAGAGACCCAGTACTTC. Translated, it gives CASSQDSWRRETQYF.

The V and J genes are TRBV7-9 and TRBJ2-1, with D tentatively TRBD1 (5 bases). The length of the CDR3 is 13 residues. In germline, CDR1 is SEHNR, CDR2 FQNEAQ (reference sequence). Trimming removed 4 bases at V and 4 bases at J, with 8 bases between. The CDR3 nucleotides are TGTGCCAGCAGCTCGACAGTTTACAATGAGCAGTTCTTC. This codes for CASSSTVYNEQFF.

The CDR3 coding sequence is TGTGCCAGCAGTGAAGGACAGGGGGCGGGTCAAGAGACCCAGTACTTC. Translating it yields CASSEGQGAGQETQYF. The J gene is TRBJ2-5, the V gene TRBV6-1; 10 bases map to TRBD1. The trim removed 1 base at V and 2 bases at J, leaving 4 bases unmatched. Germline CDR1 reads MNHNS; CDR2 reads SASEGT. The CDR3 has 16 amino acids.

The chain carries TRBV21-1 and TRBJ2-5; TRBD1, as called in the table, went unchecked against the DNA. TRBV21-1 is tagged as a pseudogene. The CDR3 has 14 amino acids. The CDR3 sequence: CASSKVALQETQYF. The CDR3, as DNA: TGTGCCAGCAGCAAAGTGGCCCTCCAAGAGACCCAGTACTTC.

This chain joins TRBV15 and TRBJ2-1, with TRBD1 matching 8 bases. The CDR3 has 14 residues. CDR1 is LNHNV, CDR2 YYDKDF, per germline (reference sequence). The ends lost 3 bases at V and 3 bases at J; junction bases unmatched: 1. This CDR3 is CATSRDRDYNEQFF. The CDR3 nucleotides read TGTGCCACCAGCAGGGACAGGGACTACAATGAGCAGTTCTTC.

The chain combines TRBV11-2 with TRBJ2-7; D perhaps matches TRBD2 (5 bases). V shed 5 bases and J shed 3 bases, with 20 bases lying between them. Germline CDR1 is SGHAT and CDR2 is FQNNGV. The length of the CDR3 is 16 residues. Here the CDR3 reads CASSPPSAGKYYEQYF. DNA for the CDR3: TGTGCCAGCAGCCCCCCGTCGGCGGGCAAATACTACGAGCAGTACTTC.

The chain uses TRBV5-4 and TRBJ2-5; D may be TRBD2 (6 bases). This CDR3 comprises 15 residues. V was cut by 0 bases and J by 2 bases, with 11 bases left in between. Looked up from germline, CDR1 is SGHNT and CDR2 is YYREEE (reference sequence). In nucleotides, the CDR3 is TGTGCCAGCAGCTTGGAGGGGACTCTACAAGAGACCCAGTACTTC. Its protein is CASSLEGTLQETQYF.